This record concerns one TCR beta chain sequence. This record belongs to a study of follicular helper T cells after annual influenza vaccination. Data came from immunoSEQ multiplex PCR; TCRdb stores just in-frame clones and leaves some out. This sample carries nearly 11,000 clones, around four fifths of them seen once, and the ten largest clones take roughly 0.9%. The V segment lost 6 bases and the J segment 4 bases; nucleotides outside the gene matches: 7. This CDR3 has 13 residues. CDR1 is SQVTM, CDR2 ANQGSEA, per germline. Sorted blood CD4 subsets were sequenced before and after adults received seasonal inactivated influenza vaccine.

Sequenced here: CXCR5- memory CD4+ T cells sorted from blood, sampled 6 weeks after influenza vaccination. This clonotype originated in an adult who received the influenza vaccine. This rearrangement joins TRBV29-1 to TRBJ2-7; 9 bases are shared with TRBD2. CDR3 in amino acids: CSVKAGGRYEQYF. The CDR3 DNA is TGCAGCGTCAAGGCGGGGGGGAGGTACGAGCAGTACTTC.